A single sample gave rise to the 11 T cell receptor beta chains below, sequenced in a study of tissue T cells after allogeneic stem cell transplantation (dated 2022 in TCRdb). Sample time point, as interpreted from the label and publication: mouse harvest day 14 after allogeneic transplant. Mouse grafts consisting of 10^7 T-cell-depleted bone marrow cells combined with 10^6 splenic CD5+ T cells were administered by tail vein injection. The protocol used for the library was the immunoSEQ multiplex PCR assay. TCRdb re-hosts the immuneACCESS table, in-frame sequences only. Its copies lack some clones; in the studies checked, an unresolved V gene accounts for under half of them, and the cause for the rest is not known. The sample data list around 1,600 clones, and approximately 52% of these were observed just once. Approximately 35% of the sample goes to the ten largest clones. Sequencing was done on a sample of spleen. These receptors originate from a female BALB/c mouse given C57BL/6 T cells with graft-versus-host disease after an allogeneic hematopoietic cell transplant.

This clone is categorized as large. Genes and germline are mouse. The read ends 1 residue before the CDR3 terminus; that terminus is restored from the germline J gene. J is TRBJ1-4 and V is TRBV3; D ambiguous. Germline V gives CDR1 SNHLY, CDR2 FYNGKV (reference sequence). V shed 3 bases and J shed 1 base, with 6 bases lying between them. The CDR3 consists of 14 residues. The CDR3 is CASSLAGSNERLFF. The part of the CDR3 DNA that was read is TGTGCCAGCAGCTTGGCCGGTTCCAACGAAAGATTATTT.

This clone was seen only a few times. All gene names here are mouse names. The sequence runs out 1 residue before the end of the CDR3; the remainder is reconstructed from the germline J gene. The rearrangement links TRBV26 to TRBJ2-4; D call uncertain. This CDR3 is built from 14 residues. Trimming left V 3 bases short and J 0 bases short, with 7 bases between. Germline CDR1 is KGHPV and CDR2 is FQNQEV (reference sequence). This CDR3 is CASSLWASQNTLYF. The covered CDR3 bases are TGTGCCAGCAGTCTTTGGGCAAGTCAAAACACCTTGTAC.

This clone is termed large. Genes here carry mouse names. The read terminates 1 residue before the CDR3 end, so the remaining end is supplied by the germline J gene. V and J are TRBV13-3 and TRBJ1-3; D is possibly TRBD1 (5 bases). V was cut by 5 bases and J by 0 bases, with 15 bases left in between. The CDR3 loop spans 16 amino acids. Germline CDR1 and CDR2: NNHDY and SYVADS. The CDR3 bases that were read are TGTGCCAGCAGACCTCCGGGACCTCTTTCTGGAAATACGCTCTAT. It is translated as CASRPPGPLSGNTLY. The full CDR3 protein reads CASRPPGPLSGNTLYF.

This clone has more than one count but fewer than ten. Mouse germline and gene names are used. The sequenced fragment ends 1 residue before the CDR3 boundary, so the rest is inferred from the germline J gene. The V call is TRBV13-3, the J call TRBJ2-3, with 11 bases lining up with TRBD2. The V gene end was trimmed by 7 bases and the J gene end by 4 bases; junction bases not matched to a gene: 2. Germline CDR1 and CDR2: NNHDY and SYVADS. This CDR3 region has 13 residues. The CDR3 DNA, read in part, is TGTGCCAGCCGGGACTGGGGGACAGAAACGCTGTAT. Translating it yields CASRDWGTETLY. The complete CDR3 protein is CASRDWGTETLYF.

This clone occurred a few times. The gene names here belong to mouse. The read ends 1 residue before the CDR3 terminus; that terminus is restored from the germline J gene. The V and J genes are TRBV31 and TRBJ1-4; 7 nucleotides line up with TRBD1. V shed 0 bases and J 1 base; nucleotides not matched to a gene: 2. This CDR3 is 15 amino acids long. Germline V gene lookup returns CDR1 GKSSPN and CDR2 SITVG. The CDR3 is CAWSLRDSSNERLFF. The CDR3 DNA, read in part, is TGTGCCTGGAGTCTCCGGGACAGTTCCAACGAAAGATTATTT. Using reference TRBV31 and TRBJ1-4 for the parts outside the CDR3, the full variable domain is AQTIHQWPVAEIKAVGSPLSLGCTIKGKSSPNLYWYWQATGGTLQQLFYSITVGQVESVVQLNLSASRPKDDQFILSTEKLLLSHSGFYLCAWSLRDSSNERLFFGHGTKLSVL.

In its sample, this clone ranks as hyperexpanded. Mouse names are used for the genes. The CDR3 end lies 1 residue beyond the end of the read and is filled in from the germline J gene. This chain connects TRBV16 to TRBJ2-7; 8 nucleotides align to TRBD2. CDR3 length: 14 residues. Germline CDR1 SGHSA, CDR2 FRNQAP. V lost 3 bases, J lost 3 bases, and 4 bases stayed unmatched. CDR3 bases read: TGTGCAAGCAGCTTTCCTGGGGGGAACTATGAACAGTAC. Translating gives CASSFPGGNYEQY. The whole CDR3 reads CASSFPGGNYEQYF.

This clone has only a few counts. Genes and germline are mouse. The read terminates 1 residue ahead of where the CDR3 ends, so the germline J gene completes it. V gene TRBV3 combines with J gene TRBJ1-4; D ambiguous. Germline V gene sequence: CDR1 SNHLY, CDR2 FYNGKV (reference sequence). The V gene lost 5 bases and the J gene lost 5 bases, with 9 bases spanning the gap. The CDR3 length is 13 residues. Incomplete CDR3 DNA: TGTGCCAGCAGCGCAAGCCCTAACGAAAGATTATTT. Its translation: CASSASPNERLF. The entire CDR3 protein reads CASSASPNERLFF.

By share, this clone ranks as large. Gene names are the mouse ones. Sequencing ends 1 residue short of the CDR3 end; the germline J gene provides the rest. The chain employs TRBV16 and TRBJ2-7, with TRBD1 matching 9 bases. Germline V gene sequence: CDR1 SGHSA, CDR2 FRNQAP. CDR3 length: 14 amino acids. The V and J ends lost 4 bases and 4 bases, in that order; junction bases with no gene match: 5. CDR3 DNA (partial): TGTGCAAGCAGCTCACCGGGACAGGGTTATGAACAGTAC. Amino acids: CASSSPGQGYEQY. The full CDR3 is CASSSPGQGYEQYF.

This clone came up a few times. Relative to the germline gene, one junction end is altered; a read error may explain this. Genes here carry mouse names. Coverage ceases 1 residue before the CDR3 finishes, and the germline J gene fills in the end. This rearrangement joins TRBV13-1 to TRBJ2-7; D remains unclear. The CDR3 spans 10 residues. CDR1 and CDR2 from the germline V gene are NSHNY and SYGAGN. The CDR3 reads CASGDDEQYF. Partial CDR3 DNA: TGTGCCAGCGGTGATGATGAACAGTAC.

This clone was seen more than once but under ten times. Genes and germline are mouse. With the read ending 1 residue before the CDR3 end, the germline J gene is used to fill in that end. This sequence joins TRBV20 and TRBJ2-7; 10 bases match TRBD2. J was trimmed by 0 bases and V by 4 bases; bases with no gene match: 3. The CDR3 contains 14 residues. The germline CDR1 and CDR2 sequences are GFQATS and STVNSAI. The DNA read from the CDR3 is TGTGGTGCTACGGACTGGGGGAGCTCCTATGAACAGTAC. It is translated as CGATDWGSSYEQY. The CDR3 in full is CGATDWGSSYEQYF.

Remarks on this clone: The genes and germline here are from mouse. The read comes to an end 1 residue before the CDR3 does, leaving the germline J gene to fill in the end. The genes are TRBV3 and TRBJ2-7; 10 positions match TRBD2. J was trimmed by 7 bases and V by 8 bases; bases with no gene match: 8. The CDR3 loop spans 13 amino acids. Germline V gene lookup returns CDR1 SNHLY and CDR2 FYNGKV (reference sequence). The sequenced part of the CDR3 DNA is TGTGCCAGCGGTGACCTGGGGGGGCGGGAACAGTAC. Translated, it gives CASGDLGGREQY. The full CDR3 protein reads CASGDLGGREQYF.